This TCR beta chain derives from a study of patients and donors after allogeneic stem cell transplantation. Germline CDR1 is LGHNA and CDR2 is YSLEER. Trimming left V 0 bases short and J 4 bases short, with 14 bases between. The CDR3 is 16 residues long. TCRdb reprocessed the RT-PCR reads via MiXCR and lists one record per CDR3 protein. The sample holds about 150,000 distinct CDR3 sequences, 30% to 45% seen once. This clonotype turned up a few times. Sequencing used blood, either unsorted or a sorted T cell fraction (not recorded which). The source of this sequence is a human donor who was either an allogeneic HSCT recipient or a stem cell or donor lymphocyte infusion donor (not recorded which). It is not recorded whose cells these are; they may come from a transplant donor. V is TRBV4-3 and J is TRBJ2-3; perhaps TRBD2 as D (6 bases). The CDR3 protein is CASSQDPRWEADTQYF. CDR3 nucleotides: TGCGCCAGCAGCCAAGATCCTCGGTGGGAGGCAGATACGCAGTATTTT.